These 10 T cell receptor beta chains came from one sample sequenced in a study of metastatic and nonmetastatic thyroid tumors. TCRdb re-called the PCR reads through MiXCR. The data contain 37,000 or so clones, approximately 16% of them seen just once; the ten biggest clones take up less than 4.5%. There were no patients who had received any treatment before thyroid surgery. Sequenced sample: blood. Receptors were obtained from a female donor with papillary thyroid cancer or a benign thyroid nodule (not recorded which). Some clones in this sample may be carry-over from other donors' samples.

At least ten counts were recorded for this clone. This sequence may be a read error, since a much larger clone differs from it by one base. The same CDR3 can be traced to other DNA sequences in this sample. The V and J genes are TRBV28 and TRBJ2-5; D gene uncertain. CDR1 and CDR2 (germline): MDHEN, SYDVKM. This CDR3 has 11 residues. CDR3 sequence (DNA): TGTGCCAGCAGTTTGCAAGAGACTCAGTACTTC. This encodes CASSLQETQYF.

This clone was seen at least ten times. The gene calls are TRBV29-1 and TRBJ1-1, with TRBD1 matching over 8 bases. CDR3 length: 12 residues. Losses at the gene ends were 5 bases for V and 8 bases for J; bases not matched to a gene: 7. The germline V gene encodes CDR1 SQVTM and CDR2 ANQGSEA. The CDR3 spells CSVSTGVGEAFF. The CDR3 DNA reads TGCAGCGTTTCGACAGGGGTCGGGGAAGCTTTCTTT.

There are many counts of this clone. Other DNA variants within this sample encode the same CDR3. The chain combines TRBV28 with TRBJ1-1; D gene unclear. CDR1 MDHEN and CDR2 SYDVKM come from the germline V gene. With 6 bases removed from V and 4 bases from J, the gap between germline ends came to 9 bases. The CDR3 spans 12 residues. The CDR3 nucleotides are TGTGCCAGCAGCCCGGGTGGCACTGAAGCTTTCTTT. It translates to CASSPGGTEAFF.

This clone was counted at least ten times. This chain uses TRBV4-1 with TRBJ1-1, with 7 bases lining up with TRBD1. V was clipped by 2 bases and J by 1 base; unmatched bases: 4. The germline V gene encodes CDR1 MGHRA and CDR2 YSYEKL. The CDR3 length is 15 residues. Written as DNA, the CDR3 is TGCGCCAGCAGCCAAAACAGGGGCGGGAACACTGAAGCTTTCTTT. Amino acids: CASSQNRGGNTEAFF.

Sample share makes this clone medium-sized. CDR3 nucleotides: TGTGCCAGCAGCTATGAGTCGGGACTAGATGACGAGCAGTACTTC. Encoded protein: CASSYESGLDDEQYF. The chain is built from TRBV6-1 and TRBJ2-7, with 8 bases lining up with TRBD2. Germline CDR1 is MNHNS and CDR2 is SASEGT. Trimming took 6 bases from V and 5 from J; bases not matched to a gene: 12. This CDR3 has 15 residues.

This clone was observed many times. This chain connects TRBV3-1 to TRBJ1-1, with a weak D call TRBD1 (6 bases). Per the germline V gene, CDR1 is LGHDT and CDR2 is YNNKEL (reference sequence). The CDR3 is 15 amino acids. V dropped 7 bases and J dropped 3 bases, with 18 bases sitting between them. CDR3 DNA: TGTGCCAGCACTAGGGAGGGGGACGGGGACACTGAAGCTTTCTTT. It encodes CASTREGDGDTEAFF. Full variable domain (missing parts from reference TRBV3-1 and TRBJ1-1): DTAVSQTPKYLVTQMGNDKSIKCEQNLGHDTMYWYKQDSKKFLKIMFSYNNKELIINETVPNRFSPKSPDKAHLNLHINSLELGDSAVYFCASTREGDGDTEAFFGQGTRLTVV.

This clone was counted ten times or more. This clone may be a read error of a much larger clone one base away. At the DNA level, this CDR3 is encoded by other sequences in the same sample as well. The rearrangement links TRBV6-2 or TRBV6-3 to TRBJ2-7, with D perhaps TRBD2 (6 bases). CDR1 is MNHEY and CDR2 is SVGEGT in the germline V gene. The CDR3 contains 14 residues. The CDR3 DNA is TGTGCCAGCCAGGGATACGGGAGCTCCTACGAACAGTACTTC. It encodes CASQGYGSSYEQYF.

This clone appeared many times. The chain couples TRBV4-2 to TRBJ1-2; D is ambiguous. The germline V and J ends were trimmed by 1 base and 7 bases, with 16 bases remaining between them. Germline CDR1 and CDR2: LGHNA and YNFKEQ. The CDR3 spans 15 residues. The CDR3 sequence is CASSQGGQTVSGYTF. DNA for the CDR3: TGTGCCAGCAGCCAAGGCGGGCAGACCGTCTCTGGCTACACCTTC.

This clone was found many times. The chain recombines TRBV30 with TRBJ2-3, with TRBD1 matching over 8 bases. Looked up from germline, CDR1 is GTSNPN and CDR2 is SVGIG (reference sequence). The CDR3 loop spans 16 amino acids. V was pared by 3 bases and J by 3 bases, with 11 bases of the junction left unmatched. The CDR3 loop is CAWRKQGVWGTDTQYF. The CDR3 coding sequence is TGTGCCTGGAGAAAACAGGGGGTATGGGGGACAGATACGCAGTATTTT.

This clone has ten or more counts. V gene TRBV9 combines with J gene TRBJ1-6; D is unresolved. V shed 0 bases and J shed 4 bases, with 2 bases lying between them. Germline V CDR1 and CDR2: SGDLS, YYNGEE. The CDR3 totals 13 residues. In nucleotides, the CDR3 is TGTGCCAGCAGCGTAGGTTATAATTCACCCCTCCACTTT. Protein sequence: CASSVGYNSPLHF.